These T cell receptor beta chains were read from a single sample in a study of control samples from healthy donors and cancer patients. Method: immunoSEQ multiplex PCR; TCRdb's copy keeps in-frame clones and lacks some. Of 150,000 or so clones listed, over 85% are singletons. The sample taken for sequencing was blood. The receptors come from a man aged 18 to 29 in good health. CDR3s include the opening cysteine and the closing phenylalanine or tryptophan. The D gene is left open where the match is weak. Only part of the rows carry a size: once, few, many, or a class if the clone is expanded.

CDR3nt,CDR3aa,j_gene,abundance,v_gene,d_gene
TGTGCCTGGAGAGAAGACTTACAAAGGGGCTACACCTTC,CAWREDLQRGYTF,TRBJ1-2,-,TRBV30,-
TGTGCCAGCACCCCAAGCCCTGACTACTATGGCTACACCTTC,CASTPSPDYYGYTF,TRBJ1-2,-,TRBV6-5,-
TGTGCCTGGAGTGTATCCGGCTATGGCTACACCTTC,CAWSVSGYGYTF,TRBJ1-2,once,TRBV30,-
TGTGCCAGCAAGGGGGACAGGGGGGGTGGCTACACCTTC,CASKGDRGGGYTF,TRBJ1-2,-,TRBV25-1,TRBD1
TGCAGCGTGAGGACAGGGGGGGACTCCGAGCAGTACTTC,CSVRTGGDSEQYF,TRBJ2-7,once,TRBV29-1,TRBD1
TGTGCCAGCAGCGTATGGACCGGGGAGCTGTTTTTT,CASSVWTGELFF,TRBJ2-2,few,TRBV9,-
TGTGCCAGTAGTCTAAGAGCGGCTCTTTACGAGCAGTACTTC,CASSLRAALYEQYF,TRBJ2-7,-,TRBV19,-
TGCAGCGTTGCGAGACAGGCCCGAGAGACCCAGTACTTC,CSVARQARETQYF,TRBJ2-5,-,TRBV29-1,-
TGCGCCAGCAGGGAGGACAGTTCAGAGACCCAGTACTTC,CASREDSSETQYF,TRBJ2-5,once,TRBV10-2,-
TGTGCCACCAGCCCGGGGAACGGGAGAGCTTTCTTT,CATSPGNGRAFF,TRBJ1-1,-,TRBV15,-
TGTGCCAGCAGCTTAATCTCGACCGGGGAGCTGTTTTTT,CASSLISTGELFF,TRBJ2-2,-,TRBV7-9,-
TGCAGCGGACAGGAATTGAAGACCCAGTACTTC,CSGQELKTQYF,TRBJ2-5,-,TRBV29-1,-
TGTGCCAGCAGCCACTCCTCCTACGAGCAGTACTTC,CASSHSSYEQYF,TRBJ2-7,-,TRBV27,-
TGTGCCAGCAGCTTGGTATGGGGACAGGCTCCCACCGGGGAGCTGTTTTTT,CASSLVWGQAPTGELFF,TRBJ2-2,-,TRBV5-8,TRBD1
TGTGCCAGCAGCTCCGCCCTTGGTACGGGGACCTACTACGAGCAGTACTTC,CASSSALGTGTYYEQYF,TRBJ2-7,-,TRBV3-1/TRBV3-2,-
TGTGCCAGCAGCACTACAAGGGTTTGGGGTCAGCCCCAGCATTTT,CASSTTRVWGQPQHF,TRBJ1-5,few,TRBV6-7,-
TGTGCCAGCAGTGGACAGGGTCAGCCCCAGCATTTT,CASSGQGQPQHF,TRBJ1-5,-,TRBV25-1,TRBD1
TGTGCCAGCAGCTGGCTCGGGACGGGCTCTGGAAACACCATATATTTT,CASSWLGTGSGNTIYF,TRBJ1-3,-,TRBV7-9,-
TGTGCTAGTGGTTTGGGGATAACAACAGGGATGAATGAAAAACTGTTTTTT,CASGLGITTGMNEKLFF,TRBJ1-4,-,TRBV12-5,-
TGTGCCAGCAGCTTGGCGGGAGGGTTGTACAATGAGCAGTTCTTC,CASSLAGGLYNEQFF,TRBJ2-1,-,TRBV7-9,TRBD2
TGTGCCAGCAGCGGAGAACCAGTAGCGGACTCCTACAATGAGCAGTTCTTC,CASSGEPVADSYNEQFF,TRBJ2-1,-,TRBV9,-
TGTGCCAGCAAGCTCATAACGGCGGAGACCTACAATGAGCAGTTCTTC,CASKLITAETYNEQFF,TRBJ2-1,once,TRBV2,-
TGCGCCAGCAGGGACCCATACGATTGGGATGAGGGGCACACAGATACGCAGTATTTT,CASRDPYDWDEGHTDTQYF,TRBJ2-3,-,TRBV10-2,-
TGTGCCAGCAGTGAAGGGAGGACCCCGGGGTACGAGCAGTACTTC,CASSEGRTPGYEQYF,TRBJ2-7,-,TRBV2,-
TGTGCCAGCAGTTACGGCACAGGAGCTAACTATGGCTACACCTTC,CASSYGTGANYGYTF,TRBJ1-2,-,TRBV6-5,-
TGCGCCAGCAGCTCCGACAGCGATGGCTACACCTTC,CASSSDSDGYTF,TRBJ1-2,-,TRBV5-1,-
TGTGCCAGCAGCCCCTACGACCAGGGAGGCTACACCTTC,CASSPYDQGGYTF,TRBJ1-2,-,TRBV7-9,-
TGTGCCAGCAGCCCCTCCGAAAGGACCTCGGTTCGTGGCTACACCTTC,CASSPSERTSVRGYTF,TRBJ1-2,-,TRBV9,-
TGCAGCGCACGTCGGGGGCTTCAGAACACTGAAGCTTTCTTT,CSARRGLQNTEAFF,TRBJ1-1,-,TRBV29-1,-
TGTGCCAGCAGCCTCACAGGGAGGACAGATACGCAGTATTTT,CASSLTGRTDTQYF,TRBJ2-3,-,TRBV9,-
TGTGCCAGCAGCTTGGCCCGAACTAGCGGCTACAATGAGCAGTTCTTC,CASSLARTSGYNEQFF,TRBJ2-1,-,TRBV5-6,TRBD2
TGTGCCACCTCGACAGGGTTAGGCACCGGGGAGCTGTTTTTT,CATSTGLGTGELFF,TRBJ2-2,-,TRBV19,TRBD1
TGTGCCAGCAGCCAGGGCTCCGAGATCTACGAGCAGTACTTC,CASSQGSEIYEQYF,TRBJ2-7,-,TRBV9,-
TGTGCCAGCAGCTTATGGGGTCCGGGGACTGAAGCTTTCTTT,CASSLWGPGTEAFF,TRBJ1-1,-,TRBV7-8,-
TGTGCCAGCAGCCGAATCCGGACAGGGAATAAACTGTTTTTT,CASSRIRTGNKLFF,TRBJ1-4,-,TRBV27,TRBD1
TGTGCCAGCAGCGTAGGGGCTAGCGGGGGCCTAAGCTCCTACGAGCAGTACTTC,CASSVGASGGLSSYEQYF,TRBJ2-7,-,TRBV9,TRBD2